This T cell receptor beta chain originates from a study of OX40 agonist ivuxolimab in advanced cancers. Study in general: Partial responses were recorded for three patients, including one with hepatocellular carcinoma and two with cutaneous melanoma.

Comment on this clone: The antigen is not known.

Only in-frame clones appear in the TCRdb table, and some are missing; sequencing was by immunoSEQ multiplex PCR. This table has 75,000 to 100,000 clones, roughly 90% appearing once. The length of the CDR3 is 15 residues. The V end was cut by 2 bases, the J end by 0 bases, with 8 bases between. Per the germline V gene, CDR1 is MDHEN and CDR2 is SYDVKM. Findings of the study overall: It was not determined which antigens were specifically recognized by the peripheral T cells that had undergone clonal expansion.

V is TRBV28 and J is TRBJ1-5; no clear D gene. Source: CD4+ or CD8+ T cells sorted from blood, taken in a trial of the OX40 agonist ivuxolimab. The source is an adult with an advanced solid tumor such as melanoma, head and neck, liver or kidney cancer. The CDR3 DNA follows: TGTGCCAGCAGTTTACCGGGTTATAGCAATCAGCCCCAGCATTTT. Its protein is CASSLPGYSNQPQHF.